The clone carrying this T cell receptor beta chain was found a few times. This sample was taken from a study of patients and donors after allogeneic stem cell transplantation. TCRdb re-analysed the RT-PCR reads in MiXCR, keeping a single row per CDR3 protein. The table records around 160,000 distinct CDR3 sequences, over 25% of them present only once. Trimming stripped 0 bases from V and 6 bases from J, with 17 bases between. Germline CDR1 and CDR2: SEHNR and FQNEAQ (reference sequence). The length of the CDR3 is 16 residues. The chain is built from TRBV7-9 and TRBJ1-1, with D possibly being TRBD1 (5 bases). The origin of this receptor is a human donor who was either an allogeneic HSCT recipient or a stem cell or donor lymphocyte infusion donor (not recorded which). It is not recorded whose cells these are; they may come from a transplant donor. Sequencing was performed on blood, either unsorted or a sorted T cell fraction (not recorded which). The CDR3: CASSLALGGKGSEAFF. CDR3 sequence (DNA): TGTGCCAGCAGCTTAGCGCTTGGGGGGAAAGGGTCTGAAGCTTTCTTT.